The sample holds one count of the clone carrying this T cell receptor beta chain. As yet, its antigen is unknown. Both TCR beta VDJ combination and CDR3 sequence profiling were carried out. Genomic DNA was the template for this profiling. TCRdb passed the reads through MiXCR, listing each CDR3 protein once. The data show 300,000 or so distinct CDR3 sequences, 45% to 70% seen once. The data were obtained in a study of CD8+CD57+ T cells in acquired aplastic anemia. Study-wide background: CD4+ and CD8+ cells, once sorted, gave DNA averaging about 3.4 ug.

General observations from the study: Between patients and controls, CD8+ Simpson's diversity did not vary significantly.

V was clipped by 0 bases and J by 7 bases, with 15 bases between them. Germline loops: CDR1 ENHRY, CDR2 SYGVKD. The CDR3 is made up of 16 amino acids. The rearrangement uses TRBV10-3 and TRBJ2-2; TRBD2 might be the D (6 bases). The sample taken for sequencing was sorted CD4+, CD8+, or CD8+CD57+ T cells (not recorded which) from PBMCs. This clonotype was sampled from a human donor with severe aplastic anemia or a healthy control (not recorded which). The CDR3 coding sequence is TGTGCCATCAGTGAGTCCCGGGGGAGGCGAAGCGGGGAGCTGTTTTTT. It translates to CAISESRGRRSGELFF.